One and the same sample provided the 21 T cell receptor beta chains below, sequenced in a study of tumor and adjacent non-tumor tissue in lung cancer. RNA was extracted from bulk tissue without any cell sorting. Distant lung tissue was collected more than 3 cm away from the tumor edge. TCRbeta libraries were built with three rounds of nested PCR, modified from ARM-PCR. TCRdb re-called the multiplex PCR reads through MiXCR, storing one row per CDR3 protein. The sample includes 98,000 or so distinct CDR3 sequences, 80% of them seen just once. Material: distant non-tumor lung tissue. These receptors came from a man aged 55 to 70 with small cell lung cancer.

The table lists this clonotype with many counts. V gene TRBV28 combines with J gene TRBJ1-2; D is ambiguous. This CDR3 comprises 13 residues. Trimming cost V 2 bases and J 4 bases, with 8 bases left between them. Germline CDR1 is MDHEN and CDR2 is SYDVKM. CDR3 amino acids: CASSLIDLYGYTF. The CDR3 DNA sequence: TGTGCCAGCAGTTTAATTGACCTCTATGGCTACACCTTC.

V usage is TRBV4-2 and J usage is TRBJ2-6, with D possibly being TRBD1 (5 bases). The germline V gene has CDR1 LGHNA and CDR2 YNFKEQ. Trimming pared 4 bases from V and 1 base from J, leaving 14 bases between. The CDR3 spans 17 residues. The CDR3 loop reads CASSPEQDQSGANVLTF. In DNA, the CDR3 is TGTGCCAGCAGCCCGGAACAGGACCAATCTGGGGCCAACGTCCTGACTTTC.

The sample holds many counts of this clonotype. The chain combines TRBV6-6 with TRBJ2-7, with D possibly being TRBD2 (6 bases). With 8 bases removed from V and 9 bases from J, the gap between germline ends came to 17 bases. In germline, CDR1 is MNHNY, CDR2 SVGAGI (reference sequence). The CDR3 is 12 residues long. Here the CDR3 reads CASSPGDRGQYF. The DNA of the CDR3 is TGTGCCAGCTCCCCGGGGGATAGGGGGCAGTACTTC.

As concerns this clonotype: The junction shows a germline mismatch at one end, possibly a read error. The rearrangement links TRBV6-2 or TRBV6-3 to TRBJ2-2; 9 nucleotides agree with TRBD2. The CDR3 runs to 15 residues. Germline V CDR1 and CDR2: MNHEY, SVGEGT. The CDR3 is CASRGLAQYTGELFF. The DNA for the CDR3 is TGTGCCAGCAGAGGACTAGCGCAGTACACTGGGGAGCTGTTTTTT.

This clonotype came up a few times. The J gene is TRBJ2-5, the V gene TRBV29-1, with a weak D call TRBD1 (5 bases). Germline-derived CDR1 and CDR2 are SQVTM and ANQGSEA. CDR3 length: 14 amino acids. Trimming cost V 6 bases and J 2 bases, with 16 bases left between them. As DNA, the CDR3 is TGCAGCGTCGCCGGACAAAAACTTCAAGAGACCCAGTACTTC. It yields the protein CSVAGQKLQETQYF.

Regarding this clonotype: One base away lies a much larger clone, so this may be a sequencing read error. CDR3 residues: CASSHAISRNSYEQYF. As DNA, the CDR3 is TGTGCCAGCAGTCATGCGATTTCCCGAAACTCCTACGAGCAGTACTTC. The chain has TRBV28 and TRBJ2-7; no reliable D call. V lost 5 bases and J 0 bases, leaving 17 bases between the germline ends. This CDR3 spans 16 amino acids. The germline V gene has CDR1 MDHEN and CDR2 SYDVKM. The whole variable domain, filled in from reference TRBV28 and TRBJ2-7, reads DVKVTQSSRYLVKRTGEKVFLECVQDMDHENMFWYRQDPGLGLRLIYFSYDVKMKEKGDIPEGYSVSREKKERFSLILESASTNQTSMYLCASSHAISRNSYEQYFGPGTRLTVT.

In regard to this clonotype: Mismatch with germline at one junction end may stem from a read error. The chain is built from TRBV6-2 or TRBV6-3 and TRBJ2-7; D is possibly TRBD1 (6 bases). The CDR3 length is 15 residues. Germline V CDR1 and CDR2: MNHEY, SVGEGT. The CDR3 region is CTSCYARGGIYEQYF. The CDR3 DNA is TGTACCAGCTGTTACGCCCGAGGGGGAATTTACGAGCAGTACTTC.

Comments on this clonotype: One junction end does not reproduce the germline sequence, and a read error may be involved. This rearrangement joins TRBV29-1 to TRBJ2-7; D is possibly TRBD1 (6 bases). The germline CDR1 and CDR2 sequences are SQVTM and ANQGSEA. CDR3 size: 12 residues. The CDR3: CSVRDNSYEQYF. Written as DNA, the CDR3 is TGCAGCGTCCGGGACAACTCCTACGAGCAATACTTC.

Of note for this clonotype: Germline and junction disagree at one end, which may indicate a read error. The rearrangement uses TRBV5-1 and TRBJ1-5; D unresolved. This CDR3 has 15 amino acids. The V gene's germline CDR1 is SGHRS and CDR2 YFSETQ. CDR3 in amino acids: CASSLGGDSNQSQHF. Here the CDR3 DNA reads TGCGCCAGCAGCTTGGGCGGCGATAGCAATCAGTCCCAGCATTTT.

This clonotype was seen a single time. J is TRBJ2-2 and V is TRBV4-1; TRBD1 is a possible D gene (6 bases). With 5 bases removed from V and 8 bases from J, the gap between germline ends came to 18 bases. CDR3 length: 15 amino acids. Germline V gene sequence: CDR1 MGHRA, CDR2 YSYEKL. The CDR3 loop reads CASSSRGAYMGELFF. The CDR3 DNA sequence: TGCGCCAGCAGCAGCAGGGGAGCCTATATGGGGGAGCTGTTTTTT.

Remarks on this clonotype: This is likely a read error, given that the CDR3 carries no conserved phenylalanine or tryptophan at its end. V and J are TRBV10-3 and TRBJ2-1, with TRBD2 as a possible D gene (7 bases). The germline gives CDR1 ENHRY, CDR2 SYGVKD. The CDR3 has 13 residues. In nucleotides, the CDR3 is TGTCCCATCAGCCGGGGGGCCCGGAATGAGCAGTTCTCC. Amino acid sequence: CPISRGARNEQFS.

Notes on this clonotype: This may stem from a read error, because a much larger clone lies one nucleotide away. The chain joins TRBV12-3 or TRBV12-4 to TRBJ1-5; no clear D. V was shortened by 5 bases and J by 7 bases, with 15 bases between the two germline ends. The length of the CDR3 is 14 residues. Here the CDR3 DNA reads TGTGCCAGCAGTCAGAGAACGCTCAGCCAGCCCCAGCATTTT. Encoded protein: CASSQRTLSQPQHF.

About this clonotype itself: The CDR3 ends on some other residue instead of the conserved phenylalanine or tryptophan, so this is likely a read error. The chain has TRBV29-1 and TRBJ2-1; either TRBD1 or TRBD2 may fit D (5 bases each). The CDR3 covers 15 residues. Germline CDR1 is SQVTM and CDR2 is ANQGSEA. The CDR3 spells CSGAPLWGYYNKQFL. The CDR3, as DNA: TGCAGCGGAGCCCCGTTGTGGGGGTATTACAATAAGCAGTTCTTA.

There are a few counts of this clonotype. This could be a read error, since a much larger clone is one nucleotide away. The rearrangement joins TRBV6-1 to TRBJ2-2, with TRBD2 identical over 7 bases. Germline loops: CDR1 MNHNS, CDR2 SASEGT. This CDR3 has 13 amino acids. CDR3 residues: CASSSSGTGELVF. In nucleotides, the CDR3 is TGTGCCAGCAGTTCTAGCGGCACCGGGGAGCTGGTTTTT.

Worth noting for this clonotype: The germline gene is not matched at one end of the junction; a read error may be the cause. The V gene is TRBV11-2, the J gene TRBJ2-1, with D possibly being TRBD2 (5 bases). The germline V gene has CDR1 SGHAT and CDR2 FQNNGV. This CDR3 is built from 16 residues. The CDR3 DNA follows: TGTGTCAGCAGCCATGAGGGTAGTACGGCCCTCCATGAGCAGTTCTTC. This sequence encodes CVSSHEGSTALHEQFF.

This clonotype was seen repeatedly, ten times or more. The V gene is TRBV30, the J gene TRBJ1-2, with D possibly TRBD1 on 6 matching bases. V gave up 5 bases and J gave up 4 bases, with 8 bases separating them. The germline V gene encodes CDR1 GTSNPN and CDR2 SVGIG (reference sequence). There are 11 residues in the CDR3. DNA for the CDR3: TGTGCCTGGGGACAGTCCTATGGCTACACCTTC. It codes for CAWGQSYGYTF.

This clonotype was seen at least ten times. V gene TRBV5-1 combines with J gene TRBJ2-1, with 7 bases identical to TRBD1. The V gene's germline CDR1 is SGHRS and CDR2 YFSETQ. The CDR3 is 14 amino acids. After removal of 3 bases from V and 9 bases from J, the junction contained 9 bases not matched to a gene. The CDR3 loop reads CASSSGTELGEQFF. CDR3 coding DNA: TGCGCCAGCAGCTCCGGGACAGAGCTCGGTGAGCAGTTCTTC.

Regarding this clonotype: It may be a read error: a sequence one base away is much more abundant. The chain employs TRBV20-1 and TRBJ2-3, with TRBD2 matching over 10 bases. This CDR3 spans 12 amino acids. Germline lookup yields CDR1 DFQATT and CDR2 SNEGSKA (reference sequence). Written as DNA, the CDR3 is TGCAATGCTAGTGGACTAGCGGTTACGCAGTATTTT. It translates to CNASGLAVTQYF.

This chain connects TRBV4-1 to TRBJ1-4; D unresolved. The CDR3 consists of 15 residues. Germline CDR1 and CDR2: MGHRA and YSYEKL. V was cut by 10 bases and J by 6 bases, with 21 bases left in between. This CDR3 reads CANGQVSSPDEKLFF. In DNA form, the CDR3 reads TGCGCCAACGGCCAAGTGAGCAGCCCGGATGAAAAACTGTTTTTT.

Worth noting for this clonotype: The junction differs from germline at one of its ends, possibly a read error. J is TRBJ2-2 and V is TRBV20-1; 15 bases fit TRBD2. CDR3 length: 17 amino acids. Per the germline V gene, CDR1 is DFQATT and CDR2 is SNEGSKA (reference sequence). The CDR3 region has the DNA TGCAGTGCTTGGGGACTAGCGGGAGGAGCGAAAACCGGGGAGCTGTTTTTT. Its protein is CSAWGLAGGAKTGELFF.

As to this clonotype: The germline gene is not matched at one end of the junction; a read error may be the cause. V is TRBV6-5 and J is TRBJ1-6; D ambiguous. Germline V lookup: CDR1 MNHEY, CDR2 SVGAGI. This CDR3 is built from 14 residues. CDR3 loop: CANSLQMDNSPFHF. CDR3 nucleotide sequence: TGTGCCAACAGTTTGCAGATGGATAATTCACCCTTCCACTTT.